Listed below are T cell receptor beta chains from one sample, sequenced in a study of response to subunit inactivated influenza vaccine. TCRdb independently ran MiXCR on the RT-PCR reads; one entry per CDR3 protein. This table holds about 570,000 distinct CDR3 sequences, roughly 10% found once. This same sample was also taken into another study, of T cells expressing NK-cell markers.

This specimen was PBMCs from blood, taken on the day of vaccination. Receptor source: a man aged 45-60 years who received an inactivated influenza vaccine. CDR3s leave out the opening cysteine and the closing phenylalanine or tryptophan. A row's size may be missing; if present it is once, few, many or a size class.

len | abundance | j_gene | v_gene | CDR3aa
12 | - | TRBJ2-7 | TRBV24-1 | ATGHGPAQAEQY
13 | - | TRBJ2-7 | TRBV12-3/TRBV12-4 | ASSLIAGVSYEQY
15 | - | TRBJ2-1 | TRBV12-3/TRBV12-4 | ASSLIKGSGGYNEQF
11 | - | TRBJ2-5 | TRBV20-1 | SARFGGTETQY
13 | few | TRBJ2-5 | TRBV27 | ASSQSGGLRWTQY
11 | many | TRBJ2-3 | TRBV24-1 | ATSEGGTDTQY
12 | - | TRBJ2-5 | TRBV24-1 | ATSANRGPETQY
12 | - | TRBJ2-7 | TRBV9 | ASSVDGQGYEQY
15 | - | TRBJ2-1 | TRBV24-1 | ATSGKGLTTSYNEQF
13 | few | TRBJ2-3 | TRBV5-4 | ASSGEAGGADTQY
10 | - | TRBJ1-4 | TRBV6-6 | ASSSDRDRKF
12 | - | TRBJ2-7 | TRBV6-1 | ASSGGTGGYEQY
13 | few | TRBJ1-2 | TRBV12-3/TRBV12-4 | ASSQLSGTGISYT
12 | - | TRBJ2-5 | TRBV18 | ASSSGTAKETQY
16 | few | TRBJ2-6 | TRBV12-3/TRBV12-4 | ASSLLVRILSGANVLT
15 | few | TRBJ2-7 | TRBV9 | ASSARGVGATRPEQY
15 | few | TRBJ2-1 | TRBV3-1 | ASSQVSGGPRDNEQF